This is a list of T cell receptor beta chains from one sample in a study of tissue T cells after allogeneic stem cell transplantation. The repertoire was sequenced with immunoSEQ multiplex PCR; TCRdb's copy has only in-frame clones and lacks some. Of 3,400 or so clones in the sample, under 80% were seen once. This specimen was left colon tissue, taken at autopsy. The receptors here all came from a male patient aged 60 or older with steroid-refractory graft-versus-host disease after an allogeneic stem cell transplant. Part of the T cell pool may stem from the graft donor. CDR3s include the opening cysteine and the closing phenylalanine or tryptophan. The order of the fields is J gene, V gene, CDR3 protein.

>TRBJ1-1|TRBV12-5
CASADRSGTEAFF
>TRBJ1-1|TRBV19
CASSAGQGRGTEAFF
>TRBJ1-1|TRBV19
CASTKFFGDTEAFF
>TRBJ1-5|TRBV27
CASSPGVLQNQPQHF
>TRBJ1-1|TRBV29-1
CSVDFWGGQDHTEAFF
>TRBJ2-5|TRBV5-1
CASSFSQNQETQYF
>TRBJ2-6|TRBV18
CASSPPRGQVLSGANVLTF
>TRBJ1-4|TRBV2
CASSGTVANEKLFF
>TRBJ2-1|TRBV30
CACSYQGAEFF
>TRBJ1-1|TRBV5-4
CASSLKSGVSEAFF